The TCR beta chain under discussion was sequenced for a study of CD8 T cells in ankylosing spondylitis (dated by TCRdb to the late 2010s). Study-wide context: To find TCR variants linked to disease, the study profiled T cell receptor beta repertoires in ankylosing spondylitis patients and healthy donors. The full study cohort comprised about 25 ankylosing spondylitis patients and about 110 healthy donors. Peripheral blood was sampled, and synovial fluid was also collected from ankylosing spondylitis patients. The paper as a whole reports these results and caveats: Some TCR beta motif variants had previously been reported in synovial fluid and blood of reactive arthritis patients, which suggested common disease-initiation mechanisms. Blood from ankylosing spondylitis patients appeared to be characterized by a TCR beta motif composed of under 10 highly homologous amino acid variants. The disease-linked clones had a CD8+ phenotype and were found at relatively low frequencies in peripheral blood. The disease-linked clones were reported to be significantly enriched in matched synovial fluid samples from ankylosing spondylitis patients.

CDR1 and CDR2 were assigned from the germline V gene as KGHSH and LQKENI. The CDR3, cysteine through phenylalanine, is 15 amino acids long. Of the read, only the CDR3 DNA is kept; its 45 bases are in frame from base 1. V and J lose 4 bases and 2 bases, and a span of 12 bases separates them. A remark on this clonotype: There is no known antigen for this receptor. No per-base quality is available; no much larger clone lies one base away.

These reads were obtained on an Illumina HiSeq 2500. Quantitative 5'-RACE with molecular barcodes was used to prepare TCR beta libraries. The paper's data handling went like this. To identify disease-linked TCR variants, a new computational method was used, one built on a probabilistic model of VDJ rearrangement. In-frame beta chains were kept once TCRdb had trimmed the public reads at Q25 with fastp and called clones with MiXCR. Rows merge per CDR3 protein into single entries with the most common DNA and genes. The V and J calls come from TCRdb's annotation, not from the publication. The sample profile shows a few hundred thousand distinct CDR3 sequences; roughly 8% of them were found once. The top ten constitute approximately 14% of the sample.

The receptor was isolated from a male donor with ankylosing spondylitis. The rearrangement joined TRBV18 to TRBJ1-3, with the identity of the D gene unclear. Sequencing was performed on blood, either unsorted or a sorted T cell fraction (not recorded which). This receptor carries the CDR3 CASSLNTPTGNTIYF. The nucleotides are TGTGCCAGCTCACTGAATACACCGACTGGAAACACCATATATTTT.